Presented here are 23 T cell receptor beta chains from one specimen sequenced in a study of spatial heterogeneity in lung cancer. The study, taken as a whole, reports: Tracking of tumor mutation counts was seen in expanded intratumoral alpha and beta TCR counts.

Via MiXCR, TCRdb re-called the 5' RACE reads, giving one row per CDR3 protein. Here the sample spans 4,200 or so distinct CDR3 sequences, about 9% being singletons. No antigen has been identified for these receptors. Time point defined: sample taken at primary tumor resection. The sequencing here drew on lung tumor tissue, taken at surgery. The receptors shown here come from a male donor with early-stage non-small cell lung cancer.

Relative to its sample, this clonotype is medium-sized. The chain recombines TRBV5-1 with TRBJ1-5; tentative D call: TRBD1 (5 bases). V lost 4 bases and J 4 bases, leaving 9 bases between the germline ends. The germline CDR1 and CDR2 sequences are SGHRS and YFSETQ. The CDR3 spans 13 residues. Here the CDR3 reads CASSQEGNQPQHF. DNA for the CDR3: TGCGCCAGCAGCCAGGAGGGGAATCAGCCCCAGCATTTT.

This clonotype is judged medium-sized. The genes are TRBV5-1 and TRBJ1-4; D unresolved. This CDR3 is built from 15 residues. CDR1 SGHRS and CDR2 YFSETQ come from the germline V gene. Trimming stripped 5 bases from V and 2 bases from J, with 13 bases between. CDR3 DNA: TGCGCCAGCAGGGCGGGAGAAGGTACTAATGAAAAACTGTTTTTT. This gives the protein CASRAGEGTNEKLFF.

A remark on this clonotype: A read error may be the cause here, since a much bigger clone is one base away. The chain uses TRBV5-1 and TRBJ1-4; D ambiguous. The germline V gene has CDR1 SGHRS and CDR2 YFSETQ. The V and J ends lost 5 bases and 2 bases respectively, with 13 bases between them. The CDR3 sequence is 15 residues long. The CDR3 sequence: CASRVGEGTNEKLFF. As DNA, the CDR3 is TGCGCCAGCAGGGTGGGAGAAGGTACTAATGAAAAACTGTTTTTT.

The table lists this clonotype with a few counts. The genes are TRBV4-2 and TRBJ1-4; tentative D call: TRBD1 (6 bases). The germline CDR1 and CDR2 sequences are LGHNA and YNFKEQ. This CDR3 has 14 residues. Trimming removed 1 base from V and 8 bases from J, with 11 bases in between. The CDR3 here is CASSQAQGREKLFF. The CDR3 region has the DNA TGTGCCAGCAGCCAAGCACAGGGAAGGGAAAAACTGTTTTTT.

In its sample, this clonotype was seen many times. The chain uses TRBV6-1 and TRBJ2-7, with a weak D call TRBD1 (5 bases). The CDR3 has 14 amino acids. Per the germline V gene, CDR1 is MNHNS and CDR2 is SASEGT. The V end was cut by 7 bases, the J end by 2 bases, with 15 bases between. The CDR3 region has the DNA TGTGCCAGCATCGAGCAGGACATACCCTACGAGCAGTACTTC. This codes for CASIEQDIPYEQYF.

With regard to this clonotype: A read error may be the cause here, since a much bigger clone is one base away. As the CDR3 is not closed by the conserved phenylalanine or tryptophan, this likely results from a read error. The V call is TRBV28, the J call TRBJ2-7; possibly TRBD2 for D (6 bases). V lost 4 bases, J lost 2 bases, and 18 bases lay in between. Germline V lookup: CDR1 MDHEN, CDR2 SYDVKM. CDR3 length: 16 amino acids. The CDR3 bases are TGTGCCAGCAGTTCGATTGGGACGGGGAGGCCCTACGAGCAGTACTTA. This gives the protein CASSSIGTGRPYEQYL.

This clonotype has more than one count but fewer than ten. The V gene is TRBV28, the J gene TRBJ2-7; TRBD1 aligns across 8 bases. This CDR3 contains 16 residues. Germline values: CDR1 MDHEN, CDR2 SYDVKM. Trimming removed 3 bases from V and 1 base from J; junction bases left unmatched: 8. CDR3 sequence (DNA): TGTGCCAGCAGTTTGTTGGGACAGGCTCAGTCCTACGAGCAGTACTTC. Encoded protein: CASSLLGQAQSYEQYF. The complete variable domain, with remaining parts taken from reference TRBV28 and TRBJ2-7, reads DVKVTQSSRYLVKRTGEKVFLECVQDMDHENMFWYRQDPGLGLRLIYFSYDVKMKEKGDIPEGYSVSREKKERFSLILESASTNQTSMYLCASSLLGQAQSYEQYFGPGTRLTVT.

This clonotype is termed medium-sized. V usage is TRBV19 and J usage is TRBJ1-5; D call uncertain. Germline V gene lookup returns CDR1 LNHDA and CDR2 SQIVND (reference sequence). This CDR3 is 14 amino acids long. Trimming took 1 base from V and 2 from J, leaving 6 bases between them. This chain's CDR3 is CASSIGSRNQPQHF. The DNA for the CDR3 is TGTGCCAGTAGTATAGGGTCGCGCAATCAGCCCCAGCATTTT.

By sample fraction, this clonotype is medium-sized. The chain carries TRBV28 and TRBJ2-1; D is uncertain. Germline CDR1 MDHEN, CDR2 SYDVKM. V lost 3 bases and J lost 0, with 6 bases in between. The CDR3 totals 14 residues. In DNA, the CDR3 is TGTGCCAGCAGTTTTAGCCTCTCCTACAATGAGCAGTTCTTC. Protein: CASSFSLSYNEQFF.

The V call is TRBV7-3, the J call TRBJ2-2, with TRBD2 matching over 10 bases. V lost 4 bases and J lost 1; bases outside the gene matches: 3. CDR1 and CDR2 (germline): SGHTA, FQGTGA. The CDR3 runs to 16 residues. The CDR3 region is CASSYSGRVNTGELFF. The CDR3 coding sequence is TGTGCCAGCAGCTACAGCGGGAGGGTGAACACCGGGGAGCTGTTTTTT.

CDR3 sequence reads: CASSDRDRDYYEQYF. The DNA for the CDR3 is TGTGCCAGCAGTGACCGGGACAGGGATTACTACGAGCAGTACTTC. The chain has TRBV12-3 or TRBV12-4 and TRBJ2-7; 9 bases are shared with TRBD1. This CDR3 contains 15 residues. V was pared by 5 bases and J by 3 bases, with 8 bases of the junction left unmatched.

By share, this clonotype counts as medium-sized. CDR3 sequence (DNA): TGCAGTGCTAGAGATTTTGCGACTACCCTCTCTCGGGAGCAGTACTTC. Its translation: CSARDFATTLSREQYF. V gene TRBV20-1 combines with J gene TRBJ2-7; D is possibly TRBD2 (5 bases). The germline V and J ends were trimmed by 0 bases and 7 bases, with 22 bases remaining between them. This CDR3 has 16 amino acids. Germline V gene lookup returns CDR1 DFQATT and CDR2 SNEGSKA (reference sequence).

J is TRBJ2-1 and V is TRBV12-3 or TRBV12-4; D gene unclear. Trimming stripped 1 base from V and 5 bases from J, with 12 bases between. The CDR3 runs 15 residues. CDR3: CASSLETAVDNEQFF. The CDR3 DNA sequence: TGTGCCAGCAGTTTAGAGACCGCTGTAGACAATGAGCAGTTCTTC.

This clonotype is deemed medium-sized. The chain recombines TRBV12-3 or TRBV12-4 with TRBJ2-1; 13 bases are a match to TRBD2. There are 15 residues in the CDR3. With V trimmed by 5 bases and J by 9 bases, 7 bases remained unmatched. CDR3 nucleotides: TGTGCCAGCAGTCCAGGGACTAGCGGGAAGGGTGAGCAGTTCTTC. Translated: CASSPGTSGKGEQFF.

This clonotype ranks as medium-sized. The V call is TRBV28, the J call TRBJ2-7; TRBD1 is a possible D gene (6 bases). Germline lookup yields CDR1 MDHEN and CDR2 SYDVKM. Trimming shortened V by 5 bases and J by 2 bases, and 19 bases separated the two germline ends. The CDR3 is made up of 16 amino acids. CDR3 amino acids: CASSQIGDIGTYEQYF. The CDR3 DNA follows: TGTGCCAGCAGTCAGATAGGGGACATCGGAACCTACGAGCAGTACTTC.

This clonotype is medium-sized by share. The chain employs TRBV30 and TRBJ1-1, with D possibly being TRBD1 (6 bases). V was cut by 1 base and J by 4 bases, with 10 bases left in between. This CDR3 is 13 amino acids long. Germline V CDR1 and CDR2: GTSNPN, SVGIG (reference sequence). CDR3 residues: CAWSGGQTTEAFF. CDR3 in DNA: TGTGCCTGGAGTGGAGGACAGACCACTGAAGCTTTCTTT.

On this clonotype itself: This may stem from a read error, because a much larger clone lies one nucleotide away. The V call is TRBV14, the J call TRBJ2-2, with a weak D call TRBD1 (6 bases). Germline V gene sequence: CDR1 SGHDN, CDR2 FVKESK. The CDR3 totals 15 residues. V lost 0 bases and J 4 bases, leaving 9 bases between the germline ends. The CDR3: CASSQEQGGTGELFF. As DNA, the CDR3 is TGTGCCAGCAGCCAAGAACAGGGCGGCACCGGGGAGCTGTTTTTT.

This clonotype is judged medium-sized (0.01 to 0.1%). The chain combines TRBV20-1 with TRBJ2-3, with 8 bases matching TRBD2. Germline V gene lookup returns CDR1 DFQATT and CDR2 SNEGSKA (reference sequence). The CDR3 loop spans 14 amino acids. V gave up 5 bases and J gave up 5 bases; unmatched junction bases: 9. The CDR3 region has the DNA TGCAGTGCTTGTAGCGGGAATGGAGGAGATACGCAGTATTTT. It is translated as CSACSGNGGDTQYF.

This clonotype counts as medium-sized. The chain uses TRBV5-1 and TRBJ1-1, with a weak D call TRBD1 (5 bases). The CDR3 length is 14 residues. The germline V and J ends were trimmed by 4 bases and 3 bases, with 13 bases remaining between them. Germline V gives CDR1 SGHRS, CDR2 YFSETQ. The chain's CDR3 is CASSRRWGDTEAFF. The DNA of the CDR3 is TGCGCCAGCAGCCGCCGTTGGGGCGACACTGAAGCTTTCTTT.

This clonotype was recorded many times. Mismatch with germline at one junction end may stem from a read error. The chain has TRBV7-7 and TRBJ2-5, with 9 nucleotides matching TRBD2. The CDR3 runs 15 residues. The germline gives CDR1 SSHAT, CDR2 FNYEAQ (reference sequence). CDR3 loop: CASSVRGGRGETQYF. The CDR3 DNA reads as TGTGCTAGCAGCGTCCGAGGCGGGAGGGGGGAGACCCAGTACTTC.

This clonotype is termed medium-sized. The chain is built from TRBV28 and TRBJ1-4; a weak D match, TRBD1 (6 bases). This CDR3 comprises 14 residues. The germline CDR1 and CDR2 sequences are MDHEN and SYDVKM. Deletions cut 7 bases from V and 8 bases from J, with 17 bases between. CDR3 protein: CASTNRGAREKLFF. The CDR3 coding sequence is TGTGCCAGCACCAACCGGGGGGCGCGGGAAAAACTGTTTTTT.

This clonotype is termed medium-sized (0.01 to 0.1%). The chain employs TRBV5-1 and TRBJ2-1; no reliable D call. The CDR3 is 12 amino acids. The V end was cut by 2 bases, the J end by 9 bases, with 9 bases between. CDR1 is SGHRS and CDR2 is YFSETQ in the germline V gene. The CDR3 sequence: CASSFPSSEQFF. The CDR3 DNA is TGCGCCAGCAGCTTCCCCAGTAGTGAGCAGTTCTTC.

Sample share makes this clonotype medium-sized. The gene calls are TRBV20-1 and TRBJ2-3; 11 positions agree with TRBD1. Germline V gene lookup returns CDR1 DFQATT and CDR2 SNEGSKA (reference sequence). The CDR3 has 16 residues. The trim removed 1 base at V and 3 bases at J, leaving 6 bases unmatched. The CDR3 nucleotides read TGCAGTGCTAGAGCAGGAGGACAGGGGGCTACAGATACGCAGTATTTT. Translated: CSARAGGQGATDTQYF.